Detailed here is one T cell receptor (beta chain). Antigen: not known. The data were obtained in a study of response to subunit inactivated influenza vaccine. Study-wide points: It was the authors' suggestion that each seasonal influenza vaccination recruits few new T cells.

One entry per CDR3 protein results from TCRdb running MiXCR on the RT-PCR reads. Counted here are fewer than 750,000 distinct CDR3 sequences, around 13% occurring once; the ten biggest clones make up over 8.5%. In germline, CDR1 is ENHRY, CDR2 SYGVKD. The J segment lost 0 bases and the V segment lost 4 bases, leaving 14 bases of the junction unmatched. There are 21 residues in the CDR3. V gene TRBV10-3 combines with J gene TRBJ2-1, with 14 bases that match TRBD2. The sequenced sample was PBMCs from blood, obtained approximately 12 days after vaccination. The receptor comes from a man over 45 who received an inactivated influenza vaccine. CDR3 coding DNA: TGTGCCATCAGTGGAGCTACCGGGACTAGCGGGGGCCCCAGCTCCTACAATGAGCAGTTCTTC. Its protein product is CAISGATGTSGGPSSYNEQFF.